This T cell receptor (beta chain) was sequenced during a study of blood T cell repertoires in COVID-19. Generated by immunoSEQ multiplex PCR, the TCRdb table keeps only in-frame clones and is missing some. The sample holds about 83,000 clones, about 84% seen once. The germline CDR1 and CDR2 sequences are LNHDA and SQIVND (reference sequence). V was clipped by 5 bases and J by 3 bases; unmatched bases: 7. There are 15 residues in the CDR3. The rearrangement joins TRBV19 to TRBJ1-1; 9 bases align to TRBD1. The specimen sequenced was peripheral blood. The sequence was collected from a man aged 50-59 years with active COVID-19. In nucleotides, the CDR3 is TGTGCCAGTAGTTCCCGGGGACAGGGCGACACTGAAGCTTTCTTT. It encodes CASSSRGQGDTEAFF.